This T cell receptor (beta chain) was obtained from a study of blood T cell repertoires in COVID-19. Study details: The samples span acute and convalescent COVID-19 from the United States, Italy and Spain. PBMCs, B-cell-depleted T cells, or T cells provided the cDNA or gDNA that made up the material.

Per the original methods: Cell counts per sample came from amplifying reference gene primers. Using immunoSEQ multiplex PCR, the repertoire was profiled, and TCRdb retains in-frame clones only, with some absent. V, J and clone size were drawn from that table, and D and trimming were deduced from the DNA. The data show roughly 250,000 clones, with around 89% seen just once and 3.7% held by the top ten. Germline CDR1 is SGHDT and CDR2 is YYEEEE. The CDR3 runs 15 residues. V lost 3 bases and J 0 bases, leaving 10 bases between the germline ends. This rearrangement joins TRBV5-6 to TRBJ1-3; a possible D gene is TRBD1 (5 bases). The origin of this receptor is a woman aged 40 to 50 with acute or convalescent COVID-19. Sequenced input: peripheral blood. In nucleotides, the CDR3 is TGTGCCAGCAGCTCTGGGACTTTCTCTGGAAACACCATATATTTT. It specifies CASSSGTFSGNTIYF.